This is a list of T cell receptor beta chains from one sample in a study of T cells after yellow fever vaccination. TCRdb re-derived calls from the 5' RACE reads in MiXCR, one entry per CDR3 protein. The sample shows a few hundred thousand distinct CDR3 sequences, about 6.2% of them seen only once. Here the sequenced sample was PBMCs, taken 5 days after the yellow fever booster vaccination. These receptors were obtained from a young man who received the YFV17D yellow fever vaccine. The CDR3 runs from the conserved cysteine through the conserved F or W. D genes are given only for firm matches.

d_gene: -; v_gene: TRBV7-8; j_gene: TRBJ2-5; CDR3aa: CASSLNRGPQETQYF
d_gene: -; v_gene: TRBV4-3; j_gene: TRBJ2-7; CDR3aa: CASSRDRLGSYEQYF
d_gene: TRBD1; v_gene: TRBV10-3; j_gene: TRBJ1-1; CDR3aa: CAISLDRGLTEAFF
d_gene: -; v_gene: TRBV28; j_gene: TRBJ2-2; CDR3aa: CASSLEILGTLRSSNTGELFF
d_gene: -; v_gene: TRBV10-3; j_gene: TRBJ2-7; CDR3aa: CAIRKVGDGSYEQYF
d_gene: -; v_gene: TRBV19; j_gene: TRBJ2-7; CDR3aa: CASSILHRSSYEQYF
d_gene: -; v_gene: TRBV20-1; j_gene: TRBJ2-7; CDR3aa: CSAWTAQKQYF
d_gene: TRBD2; v_gene: TRBV12-3/TRBV12-4; j_gene: TRBJ2-1; CDR3aa: CAICSGRQWDEQFF
d_gene: TRBD1; v_gene: TRBV5-1; j_gene: TRBJ2-5; CDR3aa: CASSPNGQGVETQYF
d_gene: -; v_gene: TRBV2; j_gene: TRBJ2-7; CDR3aa: CASSEHGAAYEQYF
d_gene: -; v_gene: TRBV5-4; j_gene: TRBJ2-6; CDR3aa: CASSLTGSGANVLTF
d_gene: -; v_gene: TRBV20-1; j_gene: TRBJ1-6; CDR3aa: CSAARNSPLHF
d_gene: -; v_gene: TRBV25-1; j_gene: TRBJ2-1; CDR3aa: CASSEWQGIGLPNEQFF
d_gene: TRBD1; v_gene: TRBV5-1; j_gene: TRBJ1-3; CDR3aa: CASSLTAGTEYGNTIYF
d_gene: -; v_gene: TRBV20-1; j_gene: TRBJ1-5; CDR3aa: CSARDIGRESQPQHF
d_gene: -; v_gene: TRBV27; j_gene: TRBJ1-1; CDR3aa: CASSWATGMNTEAFF
d_gene: -; v_gene: TRBV6-4; j_gene: TRBJ2-2; CDR3aa: CASSEGTANTGELFF
d_gene: -; v_gene: TRBV11-2; j_gene: TRBJ1-4; CDR3aa: CASSLWAAGVATNEKLFF
d_gene: -; v_gene: TRBV12-3/TRBV12-4; j_gene: TRBJ2-1; CDR3aa: CASSGTLSSYNEQFF
d_gene: TRBD2; v_gene: TRBV12-3/TRBV12-4; j_gene: TRBJ2-3; CDR3aa: CASSFTPRTSEDTQYF
d_gene: -; v_gene: TRBV5-1; j_gene: TRBJ2-2; CDR3aa: CASSLGPPNTGELFF
d_gene: -; v_gene: TRBV20-1; j_gene: TRBJ2-1; CDR3aa: CSARPPGAELYEQFF
d_gene: TRBD1; v_gene: TRBV20-1; j_gene: TRBJ2-1; CDR3aa: CSAGWDRREQFF
d_gene: -; v_gene: TRBV5-1; j_gene: TRBJ2-1; CDR3aa: CASSLAFREQFF
d_gene: -; v_gene: TRBV7-6; j_gene: TRBJ2-5; CDR3aa: CASSWAVKETQYF
d_gene: TRBD1; v_gene: TRBV2; j_gene: TRBJ2-7; CDR3aa: CASNPGQVDHEQYF
d_gene: TRBD2; v_gene: TRBV20-1; j_gene: TRBJ2-5; CDR3aa: CCARKGLAGEAETQYF
d_gene: TRBD2; v_gene: TRBV6-1; j_gene: TRBJ2-3; CDR3aa: CASSRGLISGSRTDTQYF
d_gene: TRBD1; v_gene: TRBV20-1; j_gene: TRBJ2-2; CDR3aa: CSARAGTGGELFF
d_gene: TRBD1; v_gene: TRBV6-1; j_gene: TRBJ2-7; CDR3aa: CASRRTGTGDYEQYF
d_gene: TRBD2; v_gene: TRBV15; j_gene: TRBJ2-3; CDR3aa: CATSRAFFSGSGTQYF
d_gene: -; v_gene: TRBV3-1; j_gene: TRBJ2-7; CDR3aa: CACSSVSTDEAQEEGYEQYF
d_gene: TRBD1; v_gene: TRBV18; j_gene: TRBJ1-4; CDR3aa: CASSPGTGHEKLFF
d_gene: -; v_gene: TRBV28; j_gene: TRBJ2-6; CDR3aa: CASTPFTGANVLTF
d_gene: TRBD1; v_gene: TRBV15; j_gene: TRBJ2-3; CDR3aa: CATSKRQGRATDTQYF
d_gene: TRBD2; v_gene: TRBV5-1; j_gene: TRBJ2-1; CDR3aa: CASSYGLARQSSYNEQFF
d_gene: TRBD2; v_gene: TRBV19; j_gene: TRBJ2-2; CDR3aa: CASSITLAGGPGELFF
d_gene: -; v_gene: TRBV3-1; j_gene: TRBJ2-7; CDR3aa: CASSQLDYEQYF
d_gene: -; v_gene: TRBV6-1; j_gene: TRBJ2-2; CDR3aa: CASRQIVTGELFF
d_gene: -; v_gene: TRBV7-6; j_gene: TRBJ1-5; CDR3aa: CASSLDQGQPQHF
d_gene: -; v_gene: TRBV9; j_gene: TRBJ2-2; CDR3aa: CASSDRVSNTGELFF
d_gene: TRBD1; v_gene: TRBV7-2; j_gene: TRBJ1-2; CDR3aa: CASSYRTGGANNYGYTF
d_gene: TRBD1; v_gene: TRBV18; j_gene: TRBJ2-5; CDR3aa: CASSPSQGARETQYF
d_gene: TRBD2; v_gene: TRBV5-1; j_gene: TRBJ2-3; CDR3aa: CASSRTSGSGYTDTQYF